The following is a T cell receptor beta chain sequence with its context. Its antigen is unidentified. This sample is part of a study of graft-versus-host responses after intestinal transplantation. Sequencing used immunoSEQ multiplex PCR; TCRdb keeps in-frame clones, though not all of them. This sample carries around 99,000 clones, around 90% of them seen once, and the ten largest clones take 0.6% to 0.8%. Trimming pared 2 bases from V and 7 bases from J, leaving 17 bases between. The CDR3 runs to 15 residues. Germline V lookup: CDR1 MNHEY, CDR2 SVGAGI. The receptor was derived from a human donor who was the organ donor for an intestinal transplant. This specimen consisted of unstimulated CD4+ T cells sorted from spleen or lymph node cells, obtained before transplant. The rearrangement links TRBV6-5 to TRBJ1-1, with D possibly matching TRBD1 (6 bases). The CDR3 region is CASSYPHGQFGEAFF. CDR3 DNA sequence: TGTGCCAGCAGTTACCCTCATGGACAGTTTGGTGAAGCTTTCTTT.